A single sample gave rise to the 7 T cell receptor beta chains below, sequenced in a study of T cell responses to AZD1222 COVID-19 vaccine (dated by TCRdb to about 2021). The protocol used for the library was the immunoSEQ multiplex PCR assay. TCRdb's version of the immuneACCESS table is confined to in-frame rearrangements and falls short of the full clone set. An unresolved V gene accounts for under half of the shortfall where checked; the remainder is of unknown origin. The table for this sample lists about 140,000 clones; more than 70% of them were counted only once. The biggest ten clones account for 3% to 3.5% of the sample. Read against the paper, the sample's time point label means: about 28 days (+/-7) after the second vaccine dose. The starting material was peripheral blood, obtained 28 days after the second AZD1222 dose. The origin of the receptors is an adult who received the AZD1222 COVID-19 vaccine.

This sequence joins TRBV4-2 and TRBJ1-4; D gene uncertain. Germline V gives CDR1 LGHNA, CDR2 YNFKEQ. The CDR3 has 17 amino acids. Trimming took off 0 bases at V and 2 bases at J, with 13 bases between the two ends. Written as DNA, the CDR3 is TGTGCCAGCAGCCAAGATGAGTTCCCAACCACTAATGAAAAACTGTTTTTT. Protein product: CASSQDEFPTTNEKLFF.

The chain carries TRBV4-2 and TRBJ1-5; no reliable D call. The CDR3 loop spans 14 amino acids. V was pared by 3 bases and J by 3 bases, with 9 bases between. Per germline, CDR1 LGHNA and CDR2 YNFKEQ. Written as DNA, the CDR3 is TGTGCCAGCAGCCACCTACGGGACAATCAGCCCCAGCATTTT. Protein product: CASSHLRDNQPQHF.

The chain links TRBV11-3 to TRBJ2-1, with 9 bases fitting TRBD1. The CDR3 has 14 residues. The trim removed 5 bases at V and 10 bases at J, leaving 9 bases unmatched. Per the germline V gene, CDR1 is SGHNT and CDR2 is YENEEA. The CDR3 loop is CASSPKDRGEEQFF. CDR3 DNA: TGTGCCAGCAGCCCCAAGGACAGGGGCGAAGAGCAGTTCTTC. Using reference TRBV11-3 and TRBJ2-1 for the parts outside the CDR3, the full variable domain is EAGVVQSPRYKIIEKKQPVAFWCNPISGHNTLYWYLQNLGQGPELLIRYENEEAVDDSQLPKDRFSAERLKGVDSTLKIQPAELGDSAVYLCASSPKDRGEEQFFGPGTRLTVL.

This clone showed up just a few times. The genes are TRBV5-1 and TRBJ2-1; unclear D gene. The ends were cut back, 3 bases at V and 6 bases at J, with 7 bases in the middle. CDR1 is SGHRS and CDR2 is YFSETQ in the germline V gene. CDR3 size: 12 residues. CDR3 nucleotides: TGCGCCAGCAGCTATCGAAGCAATGAGCAGTTCTTC. This codes for CASSYRSNEQFF.

J is TRBJ2-5 and V is TRBV19; 7 nucleotides align to TRBD1. This CDR3 is built from 15 residues. The J segment lost 3 bases and the V segment lost 4 bases, leaving 8 bases of the junction unmatched. In germline, CDR1 is LNHDA, CDR2 SQIVND (reference sequence). The CDR3 nucleotides are TGTGCCAGTAGTACCCAGACAGGGCTCGAAGAGACCCAGTACTTC. It specifies CASSTQTGLEETQYF.

In its sample, this clone was seen once. The gene calls are TRBV19 and TRBJ1-5, with TRBD1 as a possible D gene (5 bases). Germline V gene lookup returns CDR1 LNHDA and CDR2 SQIVND (reference sequence). Trimming took 9 bases from V and 8 from J, leaving 20 bases between them. The CDR3 contains 14 residues. The CDR3 spells CASLDPGQVKPQHF. Written as DNA, the CDR3 is TGTGCCAGCCTAGATCCAGGGCAGGTAAAGCCCCAGCATTTT.

The CDR3 sequence is CASTLGQGAYNEQFF. The CDR3 coding sequence is TGTGCCAGCACCCTCGGGCAGGGGGCCTACAATGAGCAGTTCTTC. The rearrangement uses TRBV7-2 and TRBJ2-1; 7 bases agree with TRBD1. The CDR3 is 15 residues long. The V segment lost 7 bases and the J segment 2 bases; nucleotides outside the gene matches: 8. Germline V gene data show CDR1 as SGHTA and CDR2 as FQGNSA.